The 11 T cell receptor beta chains below all came from one sample that was sequenced in a study of blood T cell repertoires in COVID-19. Clones were sequenced by immunoSEQ multiplex PCR, and TCRdb holds only the in-frame ones, with some missing. The sample shows about 98,000 clones, about 80% of them seen only once. Sequenced: peripheral blood. The receptors come from a man older than 75 with acute or convalescent COVID-19.

The rearrangement uses TRBV19 and TRBJ2-6; D is perhaps TRBD1 (6 bases). Germline CDR1 reads LNHDA; CDR2 reads SQIVND (reference sequence). CDR3 size: 19 residues. Trimming cost V 6 bases and J 1 base, with 22 bases left between them. The CDR3 coding sequence is TGTGCCAGTAGCGATCGATATCAGGACAGCCCTTCTGGGGCCAACGTCCTGACTTTC. Translated: CASSDRYQDSPSGANVLTF.

The genes are TRBV9 and TRBJ2-5, with D perhaps TRBD1 (5 bases). V was shortened by 0 bases and J by 4 bases, with 19 bases between the two germline ends. Germline CDR1 and CDR2: SGDLS and YYNGEE. The CDR3 totals 17 residues. The CDR3 loop reads CASSVVSSMGPGETQYF. CDR3 bases: TGTGCCAGCAGCGTAGTTTCTTCAATGGGGCCCGGAGAGACCCAGTACTTC.

The CDR3 spells CASSELGNNQPQHF. The DNA for the CDR3 is TGTGCCAGCAGTGAGCTCGGGAACAATCAGCCCCAGCATTTT. The chain is built from TRBV6-1 and TRBJ1-5; D gene uncertain. Looked up from germline, CDR1 is MNHNS and CDR2 is SASEGT. V was cut by 3 bases and J by 3 bases, with 9 bases left in between. This CDR3 contains 14 residues.

The chain links TRBV7-6 to TRBJ1-1; D uncertain. V lost 5 bases and J 2 bases, leaving 9 bases between the germline ends. This CDR3 is built from 13 residues. The germline gives CDR1 SGHVS, CDR2 FNYEAQ. The CDR3: CASSTTPNTEAFF. CDR3 coding DNA: TGTGCCAGCAGCACGACACCTAACACTGAAGCTTTCTTT.

The genes are TRBV6-5 and TRBJ2-7; weak D call: TRBD1 (6 bases). The ends were cut back, 6 bases at V and 3 bases at J, with 12 bases in the middle. This CDR3 region has 13 residues. CDR1 MNHEY and CDR2 SVGAGI come from the germline V gene. CDR3 in amino acids: CASRGTSLYEQYF. For the CDR3, the DNA is TGTGCCAGCAGGGGGACATCCCTCTACGAGCAGTACTTC.

This chain connects TRBV7-2 to TRBJ2-3; weak D call: TRBD1 (6 bases). The CDR3 sequence is 13 residues long. V gave up 5 bases and J gave up 5 bases, with 11 bases separating them. Germline CDR1 is SGHTA and CDR2 is FQGNSA. CDR3 sequence: CASSLRGEDTQYF. CDR3 bases: TGTGCCAGCAGCCTCAGGGGAGAAGATACGCAGTATTTT.

The J gene is TRBJ2-2, the V gene TRBV5-6; D gene unclear. CDR3 size: 15 residues. The germline gives CDR1 SGHDT, CDR2 YYEEEE. The V gene lost 2 bases and the J gene lost 0 bases, with 8 bases spanning the gap. CDR3 sequence (DNA): TGTGCCAGCAGCTTAAGTACAGCGAACACCGGGGAGCTGTTTTTT. It encodes CASSLSTANTGELFF.

The chain has TRBV13 and TRBJ2-7; D not resolved. Germline V gene lookup returns CDR1 PRHDT and CDR2 FYEKMQ (reference sequence). Trimming shortened V by 5 bases and J by 1 base, and 12 bases separated the two germline ends. The CDR3 runs 14 residues. The CDR3 coding sequence is TGTGCCAGCAGCCCGAACGCGGTTTCCTACGAGCAGTACTTC. This codes for CASSPNAVSYEQYF. Filled out from reference TRBV13 and TRBJ2-7, the complete variable domain reads AAGVIQSPRHLIKEKRETATLKCYPIPRHDTVYWYQQGPGQDPQFLISFYEKMQSDKGSIPDRFSAQQFSDYHSELNMSSLELGDSALYFCASSPNAVSYEQYFGPGTRLTVT.

The chain links TRBV7-2 to TRBJ2-3, with D perhaps matching TRBD2 (7 bases). The CDR3 spans 14 residues. Trimming shortened V by 3 bases and J by 7 bases, and 14 bases separated the two germline ends. Germline lookup yields CDR1 SGHTA and CDR2 FQGNSA. The CDR3 DNA follows: TGTGCCAGCAGCTTCCCGTTCGGGGGGCATACGCAGTATTTT. Amino acids: CASSFPFGGHTQYF.

The chain has TRBV7-9 and TRBJ2-7, with 8 bases that match TRBD1. CDR3 length equals 15 residues. Germline V lookup: CDR1 SEHNR, CDR2 FQNEAQ (reference sequence). Unmatched junction bases numbered 5, after V lost 4 bases and J lost 0 bases. The DNA of the CDR3 is TGTGCCAGCAGCTCCTCCGGGACAGGCTCCTACGAGCAGTACTTC. This codes for CASSSSGTGSYEQYF. Looking up the rest from reference TRBV7-9 and TRBJ2-7 gives the full variable domain: DTGVSQNPRHKITKRGQNVTFRCDPISEHNRLYWYRQTLGQGPEFLTYFQNEAQLEKSRLLSDRFSAERPKGSFSTLEIQRTEQGDSAMYLCASSSSGTGSYEQYFGPGTRLTVT.

The CDR3 DNA follows: TGTGCCAGCAGTGCGGACAGGGGCATCACAGATACGCAGTATTTT. Amino acids: CASSADRGITDTQYF. The rearrangement joins TRBV2 to TRBJ2-3, with 9 bases that match TRBD1. The germline V gene encodes CDR1 SNHLY and CDR2 FYNNEI. The CDR3 consists of 15 residues. The trim removed 4 bases at V and 2 bases at J, leaving 4 bases unmatched.